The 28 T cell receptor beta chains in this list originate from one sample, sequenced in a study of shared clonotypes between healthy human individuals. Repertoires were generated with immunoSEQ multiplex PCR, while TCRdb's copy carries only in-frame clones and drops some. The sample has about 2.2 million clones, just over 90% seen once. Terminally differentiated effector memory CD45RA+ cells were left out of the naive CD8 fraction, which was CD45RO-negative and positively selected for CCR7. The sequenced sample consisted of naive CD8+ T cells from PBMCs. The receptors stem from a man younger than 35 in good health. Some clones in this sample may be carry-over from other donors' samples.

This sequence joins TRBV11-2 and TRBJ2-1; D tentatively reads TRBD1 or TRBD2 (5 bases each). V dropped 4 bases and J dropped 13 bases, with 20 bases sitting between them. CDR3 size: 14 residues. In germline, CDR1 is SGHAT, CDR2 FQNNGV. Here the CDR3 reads CASSYIMRLGDQFF. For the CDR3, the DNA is TGTGCCAGCAGCTATATAATGAGGTTAGGGGACCAGTTCTTC.

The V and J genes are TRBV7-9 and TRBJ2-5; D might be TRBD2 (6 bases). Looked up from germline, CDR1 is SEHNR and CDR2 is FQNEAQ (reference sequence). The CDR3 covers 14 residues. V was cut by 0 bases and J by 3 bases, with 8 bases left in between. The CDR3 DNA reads TGTGCCAGCAGCTTAGCTAGCGGAAAAGAGACCCAGTACTTC. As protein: CASSLASGKETQYF.

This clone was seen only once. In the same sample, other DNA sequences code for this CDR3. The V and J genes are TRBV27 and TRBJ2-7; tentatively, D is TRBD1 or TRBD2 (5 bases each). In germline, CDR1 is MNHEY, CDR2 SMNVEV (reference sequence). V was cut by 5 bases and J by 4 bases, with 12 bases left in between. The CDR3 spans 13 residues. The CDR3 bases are TGTGCCAGCAGTCCCCGAGGGGCTTACGAGCAGTACTTC. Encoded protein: CASSPRGAYEQYF.

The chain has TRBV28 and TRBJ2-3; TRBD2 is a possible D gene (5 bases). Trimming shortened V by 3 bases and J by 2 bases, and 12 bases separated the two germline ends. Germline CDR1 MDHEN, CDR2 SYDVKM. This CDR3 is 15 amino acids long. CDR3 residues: CASSLEDQDTDTQYF. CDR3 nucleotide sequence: TGTGCCAGCAGTTTGGAGGACCAAGACACAGATACGCAGTATTTT.

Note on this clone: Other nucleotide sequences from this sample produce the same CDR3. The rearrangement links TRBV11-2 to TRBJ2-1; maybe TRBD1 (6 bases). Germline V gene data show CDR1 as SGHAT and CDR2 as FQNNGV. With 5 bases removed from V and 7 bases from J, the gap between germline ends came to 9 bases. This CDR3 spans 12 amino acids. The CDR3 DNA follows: TGTGCCAGCAGCGTACAGGGAAATGAGCAGTTCTTC. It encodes CASSVQGNEQFF.

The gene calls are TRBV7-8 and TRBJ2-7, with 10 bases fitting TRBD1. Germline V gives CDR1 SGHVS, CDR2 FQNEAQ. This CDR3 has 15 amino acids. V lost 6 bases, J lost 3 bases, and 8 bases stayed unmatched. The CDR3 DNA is TGTGCCAGCAGTTCTCGCGGGACAGGGGTCTACGAGCAGTACTTC. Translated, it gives CASSSRGTGVYEQYF.

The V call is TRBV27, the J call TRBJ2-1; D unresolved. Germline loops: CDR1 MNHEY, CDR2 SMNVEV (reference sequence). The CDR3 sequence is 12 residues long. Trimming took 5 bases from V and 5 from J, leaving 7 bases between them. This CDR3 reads CASSPQNNEQFF. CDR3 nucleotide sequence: TGTGCCAGCAGTCCCCAAAACAATGAGCAGTTCTTC.

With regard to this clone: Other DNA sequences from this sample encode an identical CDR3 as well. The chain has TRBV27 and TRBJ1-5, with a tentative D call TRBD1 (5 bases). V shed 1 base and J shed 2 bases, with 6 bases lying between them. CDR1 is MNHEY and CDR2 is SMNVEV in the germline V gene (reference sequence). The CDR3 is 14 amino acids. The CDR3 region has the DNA TGTGCCAGCAGTTTATTGGGGGGCAATCAGCCCCAGCATTTT. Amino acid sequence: CASSLLGGNQPQHF.

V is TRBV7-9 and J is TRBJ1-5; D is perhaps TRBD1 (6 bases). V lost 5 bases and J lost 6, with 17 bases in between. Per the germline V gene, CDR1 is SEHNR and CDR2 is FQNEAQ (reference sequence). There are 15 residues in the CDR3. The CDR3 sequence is CASSAIGGAGQPQHF. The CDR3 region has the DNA TGTGCCAGCAGCGCAATAGGGGGGGCAGGTCAGCCCCAGCATTTT.

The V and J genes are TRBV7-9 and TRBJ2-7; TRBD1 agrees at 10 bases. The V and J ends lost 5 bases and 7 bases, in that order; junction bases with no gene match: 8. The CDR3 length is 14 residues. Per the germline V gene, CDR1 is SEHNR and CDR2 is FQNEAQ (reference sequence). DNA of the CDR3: TGTGCCAGCAGCCCCAGACAGGGGGCGGGGGAGCAGTACTTC. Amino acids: CASSPRQGAGEQYF.

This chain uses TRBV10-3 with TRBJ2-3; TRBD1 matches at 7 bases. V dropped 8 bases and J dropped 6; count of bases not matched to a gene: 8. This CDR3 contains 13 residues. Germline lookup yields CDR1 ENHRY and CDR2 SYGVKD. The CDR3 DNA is TGTGCCATCTTTGACAGGGTGGCGGATACGCAGTATTTT. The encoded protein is CAIFDRVADTQYF.

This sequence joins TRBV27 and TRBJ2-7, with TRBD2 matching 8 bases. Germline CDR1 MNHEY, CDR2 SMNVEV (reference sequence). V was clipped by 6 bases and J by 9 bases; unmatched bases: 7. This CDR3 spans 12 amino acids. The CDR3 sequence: CASSPGGAGQYF. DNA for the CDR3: TGTGCCAGCAGCCCCGGGGGGGCCGGGCAGTACTTC.

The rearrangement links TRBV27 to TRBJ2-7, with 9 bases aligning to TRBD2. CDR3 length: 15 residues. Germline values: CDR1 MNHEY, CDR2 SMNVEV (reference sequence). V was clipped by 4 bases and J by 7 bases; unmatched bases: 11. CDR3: CASSSWREGLWEQYF. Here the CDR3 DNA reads TGTGCCAGCAGTTCGTGGCGGGAGGGCCTCTGGGAGCAGTACTTC.

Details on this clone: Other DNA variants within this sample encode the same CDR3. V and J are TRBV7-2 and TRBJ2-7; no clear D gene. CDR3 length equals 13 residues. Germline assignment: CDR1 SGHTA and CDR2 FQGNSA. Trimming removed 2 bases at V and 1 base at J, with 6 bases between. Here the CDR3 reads CASSLTASYEQYF. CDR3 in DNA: TGTGCCAGCAGCTTAACAGCTTCCTACGAGCAGTACTTC.

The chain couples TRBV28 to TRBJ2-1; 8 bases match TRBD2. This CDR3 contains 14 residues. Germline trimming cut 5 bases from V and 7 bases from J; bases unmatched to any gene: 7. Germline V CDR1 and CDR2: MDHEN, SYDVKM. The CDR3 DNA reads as TGTGCCAGCAGTGAGCGGGAGTTTGTGAATGAGCAGTTCTTC. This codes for CASSEREFVNEQFF.

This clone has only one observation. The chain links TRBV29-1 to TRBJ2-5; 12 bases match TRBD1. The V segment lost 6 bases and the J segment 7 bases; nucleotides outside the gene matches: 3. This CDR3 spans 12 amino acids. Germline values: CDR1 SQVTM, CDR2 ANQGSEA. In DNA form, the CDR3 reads TGCAGCGTCGGGACAGGGGGCACGACCCAGTACTTC. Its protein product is CSVGTGGTTQYF.

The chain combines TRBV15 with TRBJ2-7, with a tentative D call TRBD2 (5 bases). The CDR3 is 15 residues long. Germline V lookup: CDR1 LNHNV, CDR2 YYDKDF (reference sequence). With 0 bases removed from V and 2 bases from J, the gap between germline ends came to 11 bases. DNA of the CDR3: TGTGCCACCAGCAGAGAACCGGGATTAACCTACGAGCAGTACTTC. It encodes CATSREPGLTYEQYF.

CDR3 nucleotide sequence: TGCAGCGGCACTGGAGCAAGGACCGGGGAGCTGTTTTTT. Residues: CSGTGARTGELFF. V gene TRBV29-1 combines with J gene TRBJ2-2; D remains ambiguous. CDR3 length equals 13 residues. V lost 7 bases and J lost 5, with 14 bases in between. From germline, CDR1 is SQVTM and CDR2 ANQGSEA.

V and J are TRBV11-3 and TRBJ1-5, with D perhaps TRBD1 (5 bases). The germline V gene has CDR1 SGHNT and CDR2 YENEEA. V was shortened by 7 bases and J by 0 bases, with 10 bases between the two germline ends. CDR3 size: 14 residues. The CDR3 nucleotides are TGTGCCAGCACACAGGAAGATAGCAATCAGCCCCAGCATTTT. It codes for CASTQEDSNQPQHF.

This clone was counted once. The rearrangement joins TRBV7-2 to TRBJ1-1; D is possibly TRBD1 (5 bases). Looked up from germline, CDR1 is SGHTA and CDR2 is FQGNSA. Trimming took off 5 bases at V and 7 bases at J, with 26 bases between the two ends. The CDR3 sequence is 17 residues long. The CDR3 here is CASSPSTVRIRDVEAFF. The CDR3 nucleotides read TGTGCCAGCAGCCCCTCTACCGTCCGAATACGGGACGTTGAAGCTTTCTTT.

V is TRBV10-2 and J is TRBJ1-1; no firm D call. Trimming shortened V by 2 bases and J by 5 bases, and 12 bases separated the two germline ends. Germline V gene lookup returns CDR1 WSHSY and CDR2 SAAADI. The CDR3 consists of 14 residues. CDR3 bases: TGCGCCAGCAGTGAGGGGAGGGTTGGGACTGAAGCTTTCTTT. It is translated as CASSEGRVGTEAFF.

CDR3 DNA: TGTGCCAGCAGCTTAGCGTTGACAGGGTCGTACGAGCAGTACTTC. It is translated as CASSLALTGSYEQYF. The chain has TRBV7-9 and TRBJ2-7; 7 bases map to TRBD1. The germline gives CDR1 SEHNR, CDR2 FQNEAQ (reference sequence). After removal of 0 bases from V and 4 bases from J, the junction contained 6 bases not matched to a gene. The length of the CDR3 is 15 residues.

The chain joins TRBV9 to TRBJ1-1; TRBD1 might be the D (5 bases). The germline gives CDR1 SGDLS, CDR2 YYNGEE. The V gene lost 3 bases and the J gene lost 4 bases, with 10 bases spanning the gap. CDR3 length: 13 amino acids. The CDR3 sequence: CASSEGYRTEAFF. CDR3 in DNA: TGTGCCAGCAGCGAGGGGTATCGCACTGAAGCTTTCTTT.

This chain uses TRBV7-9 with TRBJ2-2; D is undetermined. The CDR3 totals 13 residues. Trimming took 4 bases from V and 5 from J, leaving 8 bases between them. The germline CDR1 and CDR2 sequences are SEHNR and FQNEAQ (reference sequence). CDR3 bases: TGTGCCAGCAGCTCCAGTATAACCGGGGAGCTGTTTTTT. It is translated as CASSSSITGELFF.

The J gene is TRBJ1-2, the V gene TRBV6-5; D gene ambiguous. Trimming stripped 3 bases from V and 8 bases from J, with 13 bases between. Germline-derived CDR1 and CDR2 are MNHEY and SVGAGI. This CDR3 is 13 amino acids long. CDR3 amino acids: CASSYEIAVGYTF. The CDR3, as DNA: TGTGCCAGCAGTTATGAGATCGCAGTGGGCTACACCTTC.

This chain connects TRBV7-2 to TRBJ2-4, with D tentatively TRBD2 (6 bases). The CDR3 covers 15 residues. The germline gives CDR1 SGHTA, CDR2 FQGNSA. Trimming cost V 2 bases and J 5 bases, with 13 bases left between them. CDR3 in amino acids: CASSLHPWGENIQYF. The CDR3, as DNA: TGTGCCAGCAGCTTACACCCTTGGGGGGAAAACATTCAGTACTTC.

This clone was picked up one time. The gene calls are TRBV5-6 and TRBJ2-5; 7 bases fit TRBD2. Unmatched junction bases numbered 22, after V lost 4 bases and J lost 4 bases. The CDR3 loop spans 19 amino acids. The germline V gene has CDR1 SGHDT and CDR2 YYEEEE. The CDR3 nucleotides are TGTGCCAGCAGCCCGCCGGGCGTCATGCGGGGGATTGTGTCAGAGACCCAGTACTTC. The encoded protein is CASSPPGVMRGIVSETQYF.

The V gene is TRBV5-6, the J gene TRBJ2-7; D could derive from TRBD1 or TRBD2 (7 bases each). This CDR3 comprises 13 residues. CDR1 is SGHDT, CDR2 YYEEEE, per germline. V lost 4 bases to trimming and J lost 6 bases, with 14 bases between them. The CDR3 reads CASSIQGRGEQYF. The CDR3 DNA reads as TGTGCCAGCAGCATACAGGGGAGGGGCGAGCAGTACTTC.